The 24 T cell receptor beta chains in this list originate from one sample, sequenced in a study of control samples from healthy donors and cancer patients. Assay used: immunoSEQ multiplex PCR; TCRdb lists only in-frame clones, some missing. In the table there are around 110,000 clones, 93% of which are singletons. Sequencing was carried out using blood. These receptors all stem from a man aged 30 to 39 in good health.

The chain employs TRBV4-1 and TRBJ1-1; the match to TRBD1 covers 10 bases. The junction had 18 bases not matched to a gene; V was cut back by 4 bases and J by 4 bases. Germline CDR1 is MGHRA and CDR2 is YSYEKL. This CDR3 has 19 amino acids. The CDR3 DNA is TGCGCCAGCAGCCTTTTAGGGGGACAGGGGTTTGTGGGGAGCACTGAAGCTTTCTTT. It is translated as CASSLLGGQGFVGSTEAFF.

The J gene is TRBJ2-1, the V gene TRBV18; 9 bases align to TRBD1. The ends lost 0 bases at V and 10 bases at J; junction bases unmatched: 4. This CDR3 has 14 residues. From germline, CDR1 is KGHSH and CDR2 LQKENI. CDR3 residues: CASSPPEGTGEQFF. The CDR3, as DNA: TGTGCCAGCTCACCACCGGAAGGGACAGGGGAGCAGTTCTTC. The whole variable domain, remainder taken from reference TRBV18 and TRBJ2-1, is NAGVMQNPRHLVRRRGQEARLRCSPMKGHSHVYWYRQLPEEGLKFMVYLQKENIIDESGMPKERFSAEFPKEGPSILRIQQVVRGDSAAYFCASSPPEGTGEQFFGPGTRLTVL.

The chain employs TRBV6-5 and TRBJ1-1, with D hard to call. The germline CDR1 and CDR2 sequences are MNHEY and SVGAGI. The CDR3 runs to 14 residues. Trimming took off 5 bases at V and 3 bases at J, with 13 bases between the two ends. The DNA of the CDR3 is TGTGCCAGCAGTCCCCGGGCGTCGGACACTGAAGCTTTCTTT. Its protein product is CASSPRASDTEAFF.

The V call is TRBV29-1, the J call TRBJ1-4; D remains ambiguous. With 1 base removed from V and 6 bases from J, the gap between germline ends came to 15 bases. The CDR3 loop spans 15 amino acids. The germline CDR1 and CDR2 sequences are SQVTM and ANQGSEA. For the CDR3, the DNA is TGCAGCGTTGAAGTAGCTTCCTCGCTGTATGAAAAACTGTTTTTT. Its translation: CSVEVASSLYEKLFF.

CDR3 nucleotides: TGTGCCAGCAGTGGGGGACAGGGGGCTGCGTGGGAGCTGTTTTTT. Translation: CASSGGQGAAWELFF. The chain is built from TRBV9 and TRBJ2-2; 12 bases are shared with TRBD1. The CDR3 sequence is 15 residues long. Germline V gives CDR1 SGDLS, CDR2 YYNGEE. The junction had 8 bases not matched to a gene; V was cut back by 5 bases and J by 9 bases.

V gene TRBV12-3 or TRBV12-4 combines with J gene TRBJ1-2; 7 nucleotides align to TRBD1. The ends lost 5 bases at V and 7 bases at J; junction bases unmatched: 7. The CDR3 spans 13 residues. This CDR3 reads CASSRQGGGGYTF. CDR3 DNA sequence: TGTGCCAGCAGTAGACAGGGAGGCGGTGGCTACACCTTC.

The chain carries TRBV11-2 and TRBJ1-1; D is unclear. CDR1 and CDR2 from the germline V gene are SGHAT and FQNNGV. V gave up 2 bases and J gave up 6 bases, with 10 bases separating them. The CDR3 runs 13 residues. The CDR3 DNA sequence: TGTGCCAGCAGCTTATTAGTGACGGCTGAAGCTTTCTTT. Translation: CASSLLVTAEAFF.

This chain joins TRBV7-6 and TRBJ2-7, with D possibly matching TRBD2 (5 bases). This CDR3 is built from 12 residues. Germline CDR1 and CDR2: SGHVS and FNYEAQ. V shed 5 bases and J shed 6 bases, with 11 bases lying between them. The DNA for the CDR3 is TGTGCCAGCAGCCCGGATGGAGGCGAGCAGTACTTC. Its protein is CASSPDGGEQYF.

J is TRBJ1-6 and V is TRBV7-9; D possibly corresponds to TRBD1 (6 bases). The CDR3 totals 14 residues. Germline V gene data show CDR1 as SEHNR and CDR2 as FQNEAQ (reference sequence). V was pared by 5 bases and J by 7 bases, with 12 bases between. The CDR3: CASSDSTGNSPLHF. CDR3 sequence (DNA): TGTGCCAGCAGCGACTCAACAGGGAATTCACCCCTCCACTTT.

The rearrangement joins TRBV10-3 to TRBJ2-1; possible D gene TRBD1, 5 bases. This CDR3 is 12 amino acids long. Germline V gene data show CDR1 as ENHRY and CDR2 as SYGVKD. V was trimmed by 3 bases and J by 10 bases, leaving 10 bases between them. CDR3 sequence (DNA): TGTGCCATCAGTGACCAGGGCGAGGAGCAGTTCTTC. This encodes CAISDQGEEQFF.

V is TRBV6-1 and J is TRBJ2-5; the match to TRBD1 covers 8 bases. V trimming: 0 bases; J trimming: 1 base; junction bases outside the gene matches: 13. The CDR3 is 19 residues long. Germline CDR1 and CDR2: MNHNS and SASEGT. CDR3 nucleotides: TGTGCCAGCAGTGAAGCGCTTCTGTGGGGCAGGGGGCCCCAAGAGACCCAGTACTTC. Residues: CASSEALLWGRGPQETQYF.

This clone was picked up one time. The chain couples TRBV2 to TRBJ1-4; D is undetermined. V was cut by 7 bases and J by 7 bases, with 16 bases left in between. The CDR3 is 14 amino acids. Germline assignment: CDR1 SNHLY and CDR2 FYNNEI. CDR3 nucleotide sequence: TGTGCCAGCACCCCGGGCCGGGTGGGTGAAAAACTGTTTTTT. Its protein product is CASTPGRVGEKLFF.

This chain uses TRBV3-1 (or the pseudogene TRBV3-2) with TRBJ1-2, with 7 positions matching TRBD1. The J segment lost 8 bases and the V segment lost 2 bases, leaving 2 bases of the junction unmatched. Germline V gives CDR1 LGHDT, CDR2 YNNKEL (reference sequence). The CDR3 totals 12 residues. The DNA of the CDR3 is TGTGCCAGCAGCCAACAGGGGGAAGGCTACACCTTC. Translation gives CASSQQGEGYTF.

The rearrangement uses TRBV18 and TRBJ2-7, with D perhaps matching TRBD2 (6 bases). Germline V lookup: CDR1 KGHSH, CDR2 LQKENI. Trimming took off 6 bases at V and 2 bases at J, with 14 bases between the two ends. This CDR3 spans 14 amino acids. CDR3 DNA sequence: TGTGCCAGCTCTCCAAGGGACTTCCCCTACGAGCAGTACTTC. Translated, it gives CASSPRDFPYEQYF.

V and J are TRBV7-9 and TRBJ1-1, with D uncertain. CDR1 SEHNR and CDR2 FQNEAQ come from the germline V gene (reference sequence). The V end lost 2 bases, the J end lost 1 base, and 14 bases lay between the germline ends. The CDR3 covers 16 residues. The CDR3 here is CASSLNRAVKNTEAFF. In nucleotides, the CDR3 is TGTGCCAGCAGCTTAAATAGGGCAGTAAAGAACACTGAAGCTTTCTTT.

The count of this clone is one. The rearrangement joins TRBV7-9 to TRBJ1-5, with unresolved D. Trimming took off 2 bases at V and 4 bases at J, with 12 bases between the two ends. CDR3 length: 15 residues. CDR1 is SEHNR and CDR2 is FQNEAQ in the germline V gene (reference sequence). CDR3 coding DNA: TGTGCCAGCAGCTTATCTGGTAGAGATAATCAGCCCCAGCATTTT. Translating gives CASSLSGRDNQPQHF.

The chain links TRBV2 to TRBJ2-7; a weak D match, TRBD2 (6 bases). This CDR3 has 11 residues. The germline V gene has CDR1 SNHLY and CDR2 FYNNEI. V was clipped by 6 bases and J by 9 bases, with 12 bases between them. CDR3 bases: TGTGCCAGCAGGAGACTAGATGGGCAGTACGTC. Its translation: CASRRLDGQYV.

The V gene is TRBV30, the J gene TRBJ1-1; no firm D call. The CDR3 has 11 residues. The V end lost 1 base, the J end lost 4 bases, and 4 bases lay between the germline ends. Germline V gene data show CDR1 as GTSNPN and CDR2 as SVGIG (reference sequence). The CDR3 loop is CAWSGVTEAFF. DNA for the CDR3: TGTGCCTGGAGTGGAGTCACTGAAGCTTTCTTT. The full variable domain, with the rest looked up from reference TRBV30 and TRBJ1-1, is SQTIHQWPATLVQPVGSPLSLECTVEGTSNPNLYWYRQAAGRGLQLLFYSVGIGQISSEVPQNLSASRPQDRQFILSSKKLLLSDSGFYLCAWSGVTEAFFGQGTRLTVV.

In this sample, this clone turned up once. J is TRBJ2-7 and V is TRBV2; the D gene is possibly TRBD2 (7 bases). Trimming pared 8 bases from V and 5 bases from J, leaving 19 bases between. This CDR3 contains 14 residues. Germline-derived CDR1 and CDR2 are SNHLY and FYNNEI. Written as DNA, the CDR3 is TGTGCCAGCGGATCGGGTGGGGGGGCCCACGAGCAGTACGTC. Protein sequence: CASGSGGGAHEQYV.

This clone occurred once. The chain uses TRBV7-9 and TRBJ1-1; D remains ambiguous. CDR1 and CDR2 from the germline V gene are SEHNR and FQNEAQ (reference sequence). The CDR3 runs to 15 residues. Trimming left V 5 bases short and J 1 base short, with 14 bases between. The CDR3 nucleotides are TGTGCCAGCAGCCCACCGGACGGCTCGAACACTGAAGCTTTCTTT. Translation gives CASSPPDGSNTEAFF.

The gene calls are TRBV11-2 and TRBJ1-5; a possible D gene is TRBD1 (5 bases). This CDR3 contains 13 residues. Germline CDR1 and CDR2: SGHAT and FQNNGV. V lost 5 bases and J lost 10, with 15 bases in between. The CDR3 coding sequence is TGTGCCAGCAGCCCCTCACGGGGGGGACCCCAGCATTTT. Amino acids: CASSPSRGGPQHF. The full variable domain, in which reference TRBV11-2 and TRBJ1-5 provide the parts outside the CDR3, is EAGVAQSPRYKIIEKRQSVAFWCNPISGHATLYWYQQILGQGPKLLIQFQNNGVVDDSQLPKDRFSAERLKGVDSTLKIQPAKLEDSAVYLCASSPSRGGPQHFGDGTRLSIL.

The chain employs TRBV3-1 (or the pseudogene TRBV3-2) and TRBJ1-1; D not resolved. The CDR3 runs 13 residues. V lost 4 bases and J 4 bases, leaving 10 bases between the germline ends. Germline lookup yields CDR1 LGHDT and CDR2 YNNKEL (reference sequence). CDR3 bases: TGTGCCAGCAGCCCTTGGGCCCTCACTGAAGCTTTCTTT. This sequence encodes CASSPWALTEAFF.

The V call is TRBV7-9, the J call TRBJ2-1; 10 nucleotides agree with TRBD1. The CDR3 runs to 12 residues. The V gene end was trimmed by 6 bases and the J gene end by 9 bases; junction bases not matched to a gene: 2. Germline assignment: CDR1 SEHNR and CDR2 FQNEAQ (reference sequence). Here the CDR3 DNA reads TGTGCCAGCAGTCGACAGGGGGCTGAGCAGTTCTTC. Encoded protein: CASSRQGAEQFF.

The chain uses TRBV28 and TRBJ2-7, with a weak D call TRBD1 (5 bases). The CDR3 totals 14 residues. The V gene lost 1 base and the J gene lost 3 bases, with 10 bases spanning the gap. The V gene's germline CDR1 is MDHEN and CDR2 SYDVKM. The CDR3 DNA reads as TGTGCCAGCAGTTTATTGGACGGACACTACGAGCAGTACTTC. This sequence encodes CASSLLDGHYEQYF.